This T cell receptor (beta chain) is from a study of radiation and T cells in renal cell carcinoma. TCRdb keeps only in-frame clones here, not all; method: immunoSEQ multiplex PCR. The sample yields about 78,000 clones, around 89% seen once. Notes on this clone: Its antigen is undetermined.

Trimming removed 3 bases from V and 4 bases from J; junction bases left unmatched: 5. The germline CDR1 and CDR2 sequences are KGHSH and LQKENI. CDR3 length: 14 amino acids. Time point reported: blood 4 weeks post-SBRT, at nephrectomy. Treatment indicated: 15 Gy SBRT to primary tumor, nephrectomy 4 weeks later. Nephrectomy followed 15 Gy stereotactic body radiation by 4 weeks. After SBRT, blood was collected at 2 and 4 weeks, plus baseline. The tumor was a clear cell renal cell carcinoma. Study-wide points: In blood, top tumor clones expanded by 2 weeks, shrinking by 4.

This clonotype was sampled from a woman aged 70-85 years with renal cell carcinoma. This sample comprised blood, obtained from a patient whose treatment included radiotherapy and nephrectomy. V usage is TRBV18 and J usage is TRBJ2-7; 8 nucleotides match TRBD1. This CDR3 is CASSPPGQAYEQYF. Written as DNA, the CDR3 is TGTGCCAGCTCACCCCCGGGACAGGCTTACGAGCAGTACTTC.